This T cell receptor beta chain was obtained from a study of T cells in Graves' hyperthyroidism and ophthalmopathy. The investigators amplified TCR beta CDR3 regions from RNA transcripts. Using the HTBI primer set, a first-round RT-PCR was run on the TCR CDR3. TCRdb re-analysed the multiplex PCR reads in MiXCR, keeping a single row per CDR3 protein. The data show around 660,000 distinct CDR3 sequences, approximately 42% seen once. This CDR3 is built from 15 residues. The V and J ends lost 6 bases and 2 bases respectively, with 16 bases between them. Sequencing was carried out using peripheral blood or thyroid tissue (not recorded which). The chain recombines TRBV12-3 or TRBV12-4 with TRBJ2-5, with D perhaps TRBD2 (5 bases). The TCR comes from an adult man with Graves' disease, either hyperthyroidism or ophthalmopathy (not recorded which). CDR3 protein: CASSPGLMPQETQYF. CDR3 DNA: TGTGCCAGCAGCCCTGGACTCATGCCACAAGAGACCCAGTACTTC.